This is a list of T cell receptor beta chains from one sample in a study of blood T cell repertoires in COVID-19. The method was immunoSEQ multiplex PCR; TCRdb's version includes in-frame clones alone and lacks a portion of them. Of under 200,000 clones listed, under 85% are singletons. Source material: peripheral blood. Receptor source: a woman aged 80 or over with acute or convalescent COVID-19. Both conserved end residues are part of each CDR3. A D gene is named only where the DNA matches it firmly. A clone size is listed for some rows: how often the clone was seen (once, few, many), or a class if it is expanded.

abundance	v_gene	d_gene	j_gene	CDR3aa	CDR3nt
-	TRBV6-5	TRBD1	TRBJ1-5	CASSYDREQPQHF	TGTGCCAGCAGTTACGACAGGGAGCAGCCCCAGCATTTT
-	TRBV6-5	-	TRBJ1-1	CASSPQPGGTTEAFF	TGTGCCAGCAGTCCCCAGCCCGGGGGGACCACTGAAGCTTTCTTT
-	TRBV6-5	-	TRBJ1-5	CASYDGQGGQPQHF	TGTGCCAGCTACGACGGCCAGGGCGGCCAGCCCCAGCATTTT
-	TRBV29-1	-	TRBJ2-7	CSVQAGTHYEQYF	TGCAGCGTTCAGGCCGGGACTCACTACGAGCAGTACTTC
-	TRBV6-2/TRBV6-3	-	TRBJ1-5	CASSYLGTTANQPQHF	TGTGCCAGCAGTTACCTAGGGACTACGGCCAATCAGCCCCAGCATTTT
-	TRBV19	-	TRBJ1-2	CASSRRFGYTF	TGTGCCAGTAGCCGGAGATTTGGCTACACCTTC
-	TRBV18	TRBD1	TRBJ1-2	CASSLRDRVEESYGYTF	TGTGCCAGCTCCCTCCGGGACAGGGTTGAAGAGAGCTATGGCTACACCTTC
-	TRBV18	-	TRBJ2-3	CASSPGDSKDTQYF	TGTGCCAGCTCACCAGGAGACTCCAAAGATACGCAGTATTTT
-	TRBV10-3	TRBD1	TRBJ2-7	CAISEWETGVGEQYF	TGTGCCATCAGTGAGTGGGAGACAGGGGTTGGCGAGCAGTACTTC
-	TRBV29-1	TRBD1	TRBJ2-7	CSVQGVGTASSYEQYF	TGCAGCGTCCAGGGGGTTGGGACAGCGAGCTCCTACGAGCAGTACTTC
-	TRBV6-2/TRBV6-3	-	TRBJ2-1	CASSFFQGPYNEQFF	TGTGCCAGCAGTTTTTTCCAGGGTCCCTACAATGAGCAGTTCTTC
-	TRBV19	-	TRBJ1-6	CASSIKGHQQSAYNSPLHF	TGTGCCAGTAGTATAAAAGGACACCAGCAGAGCGCCTATAATTCACCCCTCCACTTT
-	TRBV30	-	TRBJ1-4	CAWSYVTVNEKLFF	TGTGCCTGGAGTTATGTGACAGTTAATGAAAAACTGTTTTTT
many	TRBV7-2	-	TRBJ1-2	CASSPPGTSLYGYTF	TGTGCCAGCAGCCCTCCGGGGACATCCCTCTATGGCTACACCTTC
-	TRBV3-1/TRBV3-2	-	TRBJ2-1	CASSQERGTEYWEQFF	TGTGCCAGCAGCCAAGAAAGGGGTACGGAGTACTGGGAGCAGTTCTTC
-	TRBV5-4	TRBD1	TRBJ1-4	CASSLWGQGVREKLFF	TGTGCCAGCAGCTTGTGGGGACAGGGAGTACGTGAAAAACTGTTTTTT
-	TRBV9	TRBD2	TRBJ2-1	CASSAGTSGINEQFF	TGTGCCAGCAGCGCGGGGACTAGCGGGATCAATGAGCAGTTCTTC
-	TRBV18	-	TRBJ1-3	CASSPEGSGNTIYF	TGTGCCAGCTCACCAGAGGGTTCTGGAAACACCATATATTTT
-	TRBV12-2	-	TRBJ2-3	CASRLAPPTGGRTDTQYF	TGTGCAAGTCGCTTAGCCCCCCCGACAGGGGGTAGGACAGATACGCAGTATTTT
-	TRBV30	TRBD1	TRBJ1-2	CAWSERQGYGYTF	TGTGCCTGGAGTGAAAGACAGGGGTATGGCTACACCTTC
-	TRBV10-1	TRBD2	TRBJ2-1	CASSPQIAGDNEQFF	TGCGCCAGCAGCCCCCAGATAGCGGGAGACAATGAGCAGTTCTTC
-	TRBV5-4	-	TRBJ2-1	CASSLEQGSYNEQFF	TGTGCCAGCAGCTTGGAACAGGGCTCCTACAATGAGCAGTTCTTC
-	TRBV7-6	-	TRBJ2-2	CASSLISTGSNTGELFF	TGTGCCAGCAGCTTAATTTCGACCGGGAGTAACACCGGGGAGCTGTTTTTT
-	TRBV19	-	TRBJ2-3	CASSTGEGTDTQYF	TGTGCCAGTAGTACGGGAGAGGGAACAGATACGCAGTATTTT
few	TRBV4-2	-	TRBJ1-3	CASSRSAGVGNTIYF	TGTGCCAGCAGCCGCTCGGCGGGGGTTGGAAACACCATATATTTT
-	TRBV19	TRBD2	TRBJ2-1	CASSRVLGTSGWGEQFF	TGTGCCAGTAGTAGAGTTTTGGGGACTAGCGGATGGGGTGAGCAGTTCTTC
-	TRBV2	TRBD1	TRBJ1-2	CASSEEGTGVYGYTF	TGTGCCAGCAGCGAGGAGGGGACAGGGGTTTATGGCTACACCTTC
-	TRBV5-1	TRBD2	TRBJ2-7	CASSLVGLAGGEQYF	TGCGCCAGCAGCTTGGTTGGACTAGCGGGCGGTGAGCAGTACTTC
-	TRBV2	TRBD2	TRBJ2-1	CASSGLAANNEQFF	TGTGCCAGCAGTGGACTAGCGGCTAACAATGAGCAGTTCTTC
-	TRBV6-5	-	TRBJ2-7	CATRAGGTYEQYF	TGTGCCACCCGGGCAGGGGGGACCTACGAGCAGTACTTC
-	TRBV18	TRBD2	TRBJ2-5	CASSLRTSGSFPETQYF	TGTGCCAGCTCACTCAGGACTAGCGGGAGTTTCCCAGAGACCCAGTACTTC
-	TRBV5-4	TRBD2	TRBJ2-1	CASSSASGSNEQFF	TGTGCCAGCAGCTCTGCTAGCGGGAGTAACGAGCAGTTCTTC
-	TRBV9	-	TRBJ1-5	CASSVDGQGILQPQHF	TGTGCCAGCAGCGTAGATGGGCAGGGGATACTTCAGCCCCAGCATTTT
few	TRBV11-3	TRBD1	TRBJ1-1	CASSTGTGKPFF	TGTGCCAGCAGCACCGGGACAGGGAAACCTTTCTTT
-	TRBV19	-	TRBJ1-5	CASSMQGGQPQHF	TGTGCCAGTAGTATGCAGGGAGGTCAGCCCCAGCATTTT
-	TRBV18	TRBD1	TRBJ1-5	CASSPTGGPNQPQHF	TGTGCCAGCTCACCGACAGGGGGCCCCAATCAGCCCCAGCATTTT
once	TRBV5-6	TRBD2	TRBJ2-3	CASSIRGLTTDTQYF	TGTGCCAGCAGTATTCGGGGACTAACTACAGATACGCAGTATTTT
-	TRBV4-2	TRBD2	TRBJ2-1	CASSQVGTSGGARNEQFF	TGTGCCAGCAGCCAAGTTGGGACTAGCGGGGGGGCCCGCAATGAGCAGTTCTTC
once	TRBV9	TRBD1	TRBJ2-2	CASSVEQGAVGELFF	TGTGCCAGCAGCGTCGAACAGGGGGCGGTCGGGGAGCTGTTTTTT
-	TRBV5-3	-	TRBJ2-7	CARSFRGRTSYEQYF	TGTGCCAGAAGCTTTCGTGGGAGGACCTCCTACGAGCAGTACTTC
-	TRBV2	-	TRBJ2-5	CASMGSGQETQYF	TGTGCCAGCATGGGTAGCGGCCAAGAGACCCAGTACTTC
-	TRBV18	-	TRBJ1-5	CASSSLLRGQPQHF	TGTGCCAGCTCATCTCTATTAAGAGGGCAGCCCCAGCATTTT
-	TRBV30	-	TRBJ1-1	CAWSRGMNTEAFF	TGTGCCTGGAGCCGAGGTATGAACACTGAAGCTTTCTTT
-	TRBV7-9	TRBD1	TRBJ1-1	CASSPGTGGSTEAFF	TGTGCCAGCAGCCCGGGGACAGGGGGTAGCACTGAAGCTTTCTTT
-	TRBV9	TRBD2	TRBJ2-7	CASSAGLAVSYEQYF	TGTGCCAGCAGCGCGGGACTAGCGGTCTCCTACGAGCAGTACTTC
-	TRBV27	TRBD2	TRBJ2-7	CASSPHVVAGVYEQYF	TGTGCCAGCAGTCCCCACGTGGTAGCGGGAGTCTACGAGCAGTACTTC
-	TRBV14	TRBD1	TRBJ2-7	CASSQDSSRTGGKYEQYF	TGTGCCAGCAGCCAAGATAGCTCCCGGACAGGGGGTAAGTACGAGCAGTACTTC